Presented here are 29 T cell receptor beta chains from one specimen sequenced in a study of T cell repertoires in cytomegalovirus infection. TCRdb used MiXCR to reprocess the reads, holding one entry per CDR3 protein. In the table there are about 770,000 distinct CDR3 sequences, roughly 29% of which are singletons. These receptors lack a known antigen. The input for sequencing was cultured CD8+ T cells from PBMCs, taken from culture after CMV antigen stimulation. The receptors shown here come from a human donor in good health (CMV status not recorded). Some clones in this sample may be carry-over from other donors' samples.

This clonotype has only one observation. This sequence joins TRBV29-1 and TRBJ2-7; D not resolved. The ends were cut back, 7 bases at V and 3 bases at J, with 13 bases in the middle. Germline V gene data show CDR1 as SQVTM and CDR2 as ANQGSEA. The CDR3 is made up of 12 amino acids. CDR3 loop: CSAETNLYEQYF. DNA of the CDR3: TGCAGCGCCGAGACGAACCTCTACGAGCAGTACTTC.

The gene calls are TRBV19 and TRBJ1-4; a possible D gene is TRBD1 (6 bases). The germline V and J ends were trimmed by 10 bases and 14 bases, with 17 bases remaining between them. This CDR3 contains 11 residues. CDR1 is LNHDA and CDR2 is SQIVND in the germline V gene (reference sequence). The CDR3 sequence: CATLRGRLLFF. The CDR3 nucleotides read TGTGCCACCCTTCGGGGGCGTTTGCTGTTTTTT. Drawing the rest from reference TRBV19 and TRBJ1-4, the complete variable domain is DGGITQSPKYLFRKEGQNVTLSCEQNLNHDAMYWYRQDPGQGLRLIYYSQIVNDFQKGDIAEGYSVSREKKESFPLTVTSAQKNPTAFYLCATLRGRLLFFGSGTQLSVL.

The V and J genes are TRBV5-5 and TRBJ2-1; the match to TRBD2 covers 9 bases. Unmatched junction bases numbered 18, after V lost 0 bases and J lost 8 bases. This CDR3 contains 19 residues. Germline V CDR1 and CDR2: SGHKS, YYEKEE (reference sequence). CDR3 bases: TGTGCCAGCAGCTTGGACGCGTGGGCTAGCGGGGCTCCTTGGGATGAGCAGTTCTTC. Translating it yields CASSLDAWASGAPWDEQFF.

The CDR3 loop reads CASSSRDGPYNEQFF. The CDR3 nucleotides read TGTGCCAGCAGCTCGCGGGACGGTCCCTACAATGAGCAGTTCTTC. J is TRBJ2-1 and V is TRBV13, with D tentatively TRBD2 (6 bases). There are 15 residues in the CDR3. Per the germline V gene, CDR1 is PRHDT and CDR2 is FYEKMQ (reference sequence). V was cut by 4 bases and J by 2 bases, with 12 bases left in between.

The chain links TRBV12-3 or TRBV12-4 to TRBJ2-2; tentative D call: TRBD1 (5 bases). This CDR3 has 12 residues. With 10 bases removed from V and 4 bases from J, the gap between germline ends came to 10 bases. DNA of the CDR3: TGTGCCACGACAGACCTCACCGGGGAGCTGTTTTTT. Protein product: CATTDLTGELFF.

This clonotype was counted a few times. The V and J genes are TRBV28 and TRBJ2-5, with D perhaps matching TRBD1 or TRBD2 (5 bases each). CDR1 is MDHEN and CDR2 is SYDVKM in the germline V gene. The ends were cut back, 8 bases at V and 1 base at J, with 20 bases in the middle. This CDR3 has 16 amino acids. For the CDR3, the DNA is TGTGCCAGCGGGCCTGCTGGAGTCGGGGCCCAAGAGACCCAGTACTTC. Translation: CASGPAGVGAQETQYF.

The chain recombines TRBV27 with TRBJ2-5; TRBD2 aligns across 10 bases. Germline CDR1 MNHEY, CDR2 SMNVEV (reference sequence). The CDR3 extends over 16 amino acids. Unmatched junction bases numbered 8, after V lost 2 bases and J lost 5 bases. DNA for the CDR3: TGTGCCAGCAGTTTAATTAGCGGGGGGCTTTCGGAGACCCAGTACTTC. It encodes CASSLISGGLSETQYF.

The rearrangement joins TRBV7-2 to TRBJ2-1; TRBD2 might be the D (7 bases). CDR1 SGHTA and CDR2 FQGNSA come from the germline V gene. The CDR3 consists of 16 residues. Trimming took 2 bases from V and 4 from J, leaving 15 bases between them. The CDR3 sequence: CASSLRGAGVYNEQFF. In nucleotides, the CDR3 is TGTGCCAGCAGCTTAAGGGGGGCGGGGGTATACAATGAGCAGTTCTTC. Based on the CDR3 plus reference TRBV7-2 and TRBJ2-1, the full variable domain is GAGVSQSPSNKVTEKGKDVELRCDPISGHTALYWYRQSLGQGLEFLIYFQGNSAPDKSGLPSDRFSAERTGGSVSTLTIQRTQQEDSAVYLCASSLRGAGVYNEQFFGPGTRLTVL.

This clonotype has a single count. V and J are TRBV27 and TRBJ1-1; D is unclear. The V gene lost 3 bases and the J gene lost 4 bases, with 12 bases spanning the gap. The germline CDR1 and CDR2 sequences are MNHEY and SMNVEV (reference sequence). This CDR3 is built from 14 residues. This CDR3 is CASSLVPVGTEAFF. The CDR3 nucleotides are TGTGCCAGCAGTTTGGTCCCCGTGGGCACTGAAGCTTTCTTT.

This clonotype has ten or more counts. The chain combines TRBV20-1 with TRBJ1-5; D is possibly TRBD1 (6 bases). Germline V CDR1 and CDR2: DFQATT, SNEGSKA (reference sequence). The germline V and J ends were trimmed by 2 bases and 0 bases, with 14 bases remaining between them. CDR3 length equals 16 residues. Written as DNA, the CDR3 is TGCAGTGCTAGAAGCCAGGGGATCTATAGCAATCAGCCCCAGCATTTT. Translating it yields CSARSQGIYSNQPQHF.

This clonotype was detected only a few times. This chain links TRBV5-6 with TRBJ1-2; D gene ambiguous. CDR1 and CDR2 (germline): SGHDT, YYEEEE. Trimming stripped 4 bases from V and 9 bases from J, with 19 bases between. CDR3 length equals 14 residues. CDR3 sequence (DNA): TGTGCCAGCAGCAAGGACCCGGTGGAATTTCGCTACACCTTC. Amino acid sequence: CASSKDPVEFRYTF.

This sequence joins TRBV5-6 and TRBJ1-2, with 9 bases fitting TRBD1. V lost 2 bases, J lost 3 bases, and 8 bases stayed unmatched. The germline CDR1 and CDR2 sequences are SGHDT and YYEEEE. This CDR3 spans 16 amino acids. The CDR3 DNA sequence: TGTGCCAGCAGCTTAGAACAGGGGGCAGGTTACTATGGCTACACCTTC. This encodes CASSLEQGAGYYGYTF.

This chain connects TRBV19 to TRBJ1-1; TRBD1 might be the D (5 bases). CDR1 LNHDA and CDR2 SQIVND come from the germline V gene (reference sequence). The CDR3 has 16 residues. The V and J ends lost 2 bases and 2 bases respectively, with 15 bases between them. The CDR3 DNA is TGTGCCAGTAGTATAATCCCCCTGGGACTCAACACTGAAGCTTTCTTT. The encoded protein is CASSIIPLGLNTEAFF.

As for this clonotype: A much larger clonotype is one base distant, so this may be a read error. The V call is TRBV7-6, the J call TRBJ1-2; 7 bases are shared with TRBD1. This CDR3 has 17 residues. Germline values: CDR1 SGHVS, CDR2 FNYEAQ. This chain's CDR3 is CPSSLSPGTEINYGYTF. The CDR3 DNA sequence: TGTCCCAGCAGCTTATCCCCCGGGACAGAGATTAACTATGGCTACACCTTC.

The V and J genes are TRBV5-5 and TRBJ2-1; tentative D call: TRBD2 (7 bases). This CDR3 region has 16 residues. Germline V gives CDR1 SGHKS, CDR2 YYEKEE (reference sequence). The V end lost 7 bases, the J end lost 5 bases, and 22 bases lay between the germline ends. The CDR3 loop reads CASVSLNGGPNNEQFF. CDR3 nucleotides: TGTGCCAGCGTAAGCCTCAACGGGGGGCCTAACAATGAGCAGTTCTTC.

The V gene is TRBV4-1, the J gene TRBJ2-2; no clear D gene. Germline lookup yields CDR1 MGHRA and CDR2 YSYEKL. This CDR3 comprises 12 residues. V was pared by 3 bases and J by 6 bases, with 5 bases between. The CDR3 DNA is TGCGCCAGCAGCCAGCTAGCCGGGGAGCTGTTTTTT. Translating gives CASSQLAGELFF.

This clonotype was counted many times. This chain connects TRBV12-3 or TRBV12-4 to TRBJ1-5, with TRBD1 identical over 7 bases. This CDR3 spans 16 amino acids. V lost 3 bases and J lost 1; bases outside the gene matches: 6. CDR3 DNA sequence: TGTGCCAGCAGTTTCCAGGGGACAGAAAGCAATCAGCCCCAGCATTTT. Amino acids: CASSFQGTESNQPQHF.

The genes are TRBV6-8 and TRBJ2-2; D gene unclear. Germline-derived CDR1 and CDR2 are MNHGY and SAAAGT. There are 15 residues in the CDR3. Trimming left V 4 bases short and J 1 base short, with 10 bases between. The CDR3 DNA follows: TGTGCCAGCAGTTCTCTAGTAGAGAACACCGGGGAGCTGTTTTTT. Amino acids: CASSSLVENTGELFF.

The table lists this clonotype with many counts. The chain combines TRBV20-1 with TRBJ2-4, with 7 bases identical to TRBD1. The CDR3 contains 14 residues. Germline V gene lookup returns CDR1 DFQATT and CDR2 SNEGSKA (reference sequence). V lost 6 bases to trimming and J lost 1 base; unmatched junction nucleotides: 6. CDR3 DNA sequence: TGCAGTGCGCAAACAGGGGACGCCAAAAACATTCAGTACTTC. Protein sequence: CSAQTGDAKNIQYF.

The V gene is TRBV6-2 or TRBV6-3, the J gene TRBJ1-2, with a possible D match to TRBD1 (5 bases). Trimming took off 2 bases at V and 1 base at J, with 14 bases between the two ends. The CDR3 is made up of 16 amino acids. Germline V gene lookup returns CDR1 MNHEY and CDR2 SVGEGT. The CDR3 spells CASSYHRGGLNYGYTF. As DNA, the CDR3 is TGTGCCAGCAGTTACCACCGGGGGGGACTTAACTATGGCTACACCTTC.

The chain uses TRBV14 and TRBJ2-7; D unclear. CDR1 is SGHDN, CDR2 FVKESK, per germline. Trimming cost V 1 base and J 0 bases, with 10 bases left between them. The CDR3 totals 15 residues. The CDR3 DNA reads TGTGCCAGCAGCCAAGGCGCCAGGAGCTCCTACGAGCAGTACTTC. Translating gives CASSQGARSSYEQYF.

The chain recombines TRBV7-2 with TRBJ2-5; perhaps TRBD2 as D (5 bases). Between the trimmed V and J ends, which lost 1 base and 10 bases, there was a span of 19 bases. The CDR3 is 15 amino acids. Germline lookup yields CDR1 SGHTA and CDR2 FQGNSA. CDR3 DNA: TGTGCCAGCAGCTTAGAGACTTCCATTGGGAGAGGCCAGTACTTC. This gives the protein CASSLETSIGRGQYF.

This clonotype occurred a few times. The chain is built from TRBV12-3 or TRBV12-4 and TRBJ2-2; 12 bases fit TRBD2. This CDR3 has 17 residues. J was trimmed by 1 base and V by 3 bases; bases with no gene match: 3. The chain's CDR3 is CASSFLLAGGNTGELFF. CDR3 nucleotides: TGTGCCAGCAGTTTTCTACTAGCGGGGGGGAACACCGGGGAGCTGTTTTTT.

This clonotype was seen a few times. The chain employs TRBV15 and TRBJ2-7; D may be TRBD2 (5 bases). In germline, CDR1 is LNHNV, CDR2 YYDKDF (reference sequence). Trimming stripped 4 bases from V and 6 bases from J, with 19 bases between. The CDR3 contains 15 residues. The CDR3 DNA reads as TGTGCCACCAGCACCCGACGGGGAATTGGTTCCGAGCAGTACTTC. This translates into CATSTRRGIGSEQYF. Combining the CDR3 with reference TRBV15 and TRBJ2-7 gives the whole variable domain DAMVIQNPRYQVTQFGKPVTLSCSQTLNHNVMYWYQQKSSQAPKLLFHYYDKDFNNEADTPDNFQSRRPNTSFCFLDIRSPGLGDTAMYLCATSTRRGIGSEQYFGPGTRLTVT.

This clonotype was counted between two and nine times. The rearrangement uses TRBV6-6 and TRBJ2-2, with D possibly TRBD1 on 6 matching bases. This CDR3 contains 16 residues. V was pared by 8 bases and J by 5 bases, with 21 bases between. Germline CDR1 MNHNY, CDR2 SVGAGI (reference sequence). CDR3 residues: CASWGTDSGWTGELFF. The CDR3, as DNA: TGTGCCAGCTGGGGTACGGACAGTGGGTGGACCGGGGAGCTGTTTTTT.

This clonotype was found many times. The chain carries TRBV7-6 and TRBJ2-2; 9 bases agree with TRBD2. Germline V gene lookup returns CDR1 SGHVS and CDR2 FNYEAQ. The CDR3 runs to 17 residues. J lost 4 bases, V lost 1 base, and 7 bases had no gene match. CDR3 amino acids: CASSLGGGASGTGELFF. The CDR3 nucleotides read TGTGCCAGCAGCTTAGGCGGGGGGGCCTCGGGCACCGGGGAGCTGTTTTTT.

This clonotype was counted ten times or more. The chain joins TRBV7-2 to TRBJ1-6, with TRBD1 as a possible D gene (5 bases). The CDR3 contains 18 residues. The V and J ends lost 5 bases and 0 bases respectively, with 17 bases between them. Germline V gene sequence: CDR1 SGHTA, CDR2 FQGNSA. In DNA, the CDR3 is TGTGCCAGCAGCATTGACAGTCCCCTTAGCTCCTATAATTCACCCCTCCACTTT. Translating gives CASSIDSPLSSYNSPLHF.

The J gene is TRBJ2-7, the V gene TRBV28; D is unclear. Per the germline V gene, CDR1 is MDHEN and CDR2 is SYDVKM. Trimming took off 5 bases at V and 2 bases at J, with 16 bases between the two ends. The CDR3 extends over 15 amino acids. CDR3 amino acids: CASSPETSFPYEQYV. CDR3 nucleotide sequence: TGTGCCAGCAGTCCCGAGACCTCCTTTCCCTACGAGCAGTACGTC.

This clonotype was seen a handful of times. The rearrangement links TRBV12-3 or TRBV12-4 to TRBJ1-6; the D is unclear. V shed 7 bases and J shed 7 bases, with 11 bases lying between them. The CDR3 contains 13 residues. The CDR3 coding sequence is TGTGCCAGCACAGGAGGGAGCAATTCACCCCTCCACTTT. This codes for CASTGGSNSPLHF.